This T cell receptor (beta chain) was retrieved from a study of a mutant IDH1 vaccine in newly diagnosed glioma. Across the study: Across weeks 1, 3, 5, 7, 11, 15, 19 and 23, patients received a vaccination each time, eight in all. Prior therapy was radiotherapy, temozolomide, or both; most received both. The study, taken as a whole, reports: Pseudoprogression looked unconnected to shifts in top peripheral T cell clonotypes.

Comments on this clone: Its cognate antigen is unknown.

The CDR3 extends over 16 amino acids. V dropped 8 bases and J dropped 0 bases, with 19 bases sitting between them. Germline V gene sequence: CDR1 MRHNA, CDR2 SNTAGT. This sample's time point: week 5, during vaccination. Topical imiquimod was applied with each vaccine dose, which held 300 ug of mutant IDH1 20-mer peptide. TCRdb's copy holds only in-frame clones and misses some; the assay was immunoSEQ multiplex PCR. The repertoire includes over 55,000 clones, approximately 80% of them detected once, and approximately 2.8% sits in the top ten. This clonotype was obtained from a woman younger than 30 with glioma. Some clones in this sample may be carry-over from other donors' samples. Sequenced material: PBMCs, taken from a glioma patient whose treatment included an IDH1 peptide vaccine. The chain is built from TRBV6-4 and TRBJ1-1, with D maybe TRBD1 (5 bases). CDR3 protein: CASVATSWGMNTEAFF. As DNA, the CDR3 is TGTGCCAGCGTTGCCACTTCCTGGGGCATGAACACTGAAGCTTTCTTT.